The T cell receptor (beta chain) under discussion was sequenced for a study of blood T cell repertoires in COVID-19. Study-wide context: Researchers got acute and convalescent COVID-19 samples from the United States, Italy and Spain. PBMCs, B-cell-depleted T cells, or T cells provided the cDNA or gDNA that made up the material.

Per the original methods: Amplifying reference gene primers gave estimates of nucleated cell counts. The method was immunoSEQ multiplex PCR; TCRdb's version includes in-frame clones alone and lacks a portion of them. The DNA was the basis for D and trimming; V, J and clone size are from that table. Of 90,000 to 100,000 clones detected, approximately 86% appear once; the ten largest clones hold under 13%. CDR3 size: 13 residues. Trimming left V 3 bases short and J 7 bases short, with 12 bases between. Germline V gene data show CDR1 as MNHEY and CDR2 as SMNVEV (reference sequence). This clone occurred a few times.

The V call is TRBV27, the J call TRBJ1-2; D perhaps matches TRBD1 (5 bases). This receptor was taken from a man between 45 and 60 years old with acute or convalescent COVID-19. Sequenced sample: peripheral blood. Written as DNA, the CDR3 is TGTGCCAGCAGTTTGCAGGGTTACTCTGGCTACACCTTC. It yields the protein CASSLQGYSGYTF.